This is a list of T cell receptor beta chains from one sample in a study of blood T cell repertoires in COVID-19. Here immunoSEQ multiplex PCR was the method, and the copy in TCRdb shows in-frame clones only, minus some. The table records 140,000 to 150,000 clones, around 81% of them present only once. Sequenced input: peripheral blood. The receptors derive from a woman between 35 and 50 years old with active or convalescent COVID-19. The CDR3 runs from the conserved cysteine through the conserved F or W. A D gene is named only where the DNA matches it firmly. Clone size is not always given. Where it is, it says once, few, many or a class for expanded clones.

j_call | v_call | clone_size | d_call | cdr3_nt | cdr3_aa
TRBJ2-3 | TRBV12-5 | NA | TRBD2 | TGTGCTAGTGGTTCGCGACTAGCGGGGGTACCCACAGATACGCAGTATTTT | CASGSRLAGVPTDTQYF
TRBJ1-2 | TRBV10-3 | NA | NA | TGTGCCATCAGTGGAGGCGGGGGCGGCTATGGCTACACCTTC | CAISGGGGGYGYTF
TRBJ1-3 | TRBV6-4 | NA | NA | TGTGCCACCCCCAAGGCACAGGGAACTGGAAACACCATATATTTT | CATPKAQGTGNTIYF
TRBJ2-1 | TRBV19 | once | TRBD1 | TGTGCCAGTAGTAACAGGGGCTCCTACAATGAGCAGTTCTTC | CASSNRGSYNEQFF
TRBJ1-2 | TRBV27 | few | NA | TGTGCCAGCAAGCAGGGAGGAGTGAATGGCTACACCTTC | CASKQGGVNGYTF
TRBJ1-6 | TRBV27 | NA | TRBD1 | TGTGCCAGCAGTTTACCGGGACAGGGGAAGAGTTCCTATAATTCACCCCTCCACTTT | CASSLPGQGKSSYNSPLHF
TRBJ2-7 | TRBV2 | NA | TRBD2 | TGTGCCAGCAGATGGAGCGGGAGAGCGGAACACGAGCAGTACTTC | CASRWSGRAEHEQYF
TRBJ1-2 | TRBV3-1/TRBV3-2 | NA | NA | TGTGCCAGCAGCCAAGTCTCCGGACAGACCGGCTACACCTTC | CASSQVSGQTGYTF
TRBJ2-7 | TRBV5-5 | NA | TRBD2 | TGTGCCAGCAGCTTGTCCTCGGGGGGCGAGCAGTACTTC | CASSLSSGGEQYF
TRBJ1-2 | TRBV5-4 | NA | NA | TGTGCCAGCAGCTTTATACAGGAAGCTAACTATGGCTACACCTTC | CASSFIQEANYGYTF
TRBJ2-7 | TRBV30 | NA | NA | TGTGCCTGGAGTTTGAAACTACGCCTACGTGAGCAGTACTTC | CAWSLKLRLREQYF
TRBJ1-1 | TRBV5-1 | NA | TRBD1 | TGCGCCAGCAGCGCACAGGGGGCCGGGGAAACTGAAGCTTTCTTT | CASSAQGAGETEAFF
TRBJ1-1 | TRBV18 | NA | NA | TGTGCCAGCTCACTAAAAAACTCGAACACTGAAGCTTTCTTT | CASSLKNSNTEAFF
TRBJ2-3 | TRBV19 | NA | TRBD2 | TGTGCCAGTAGTACCTCAGGCAAGCTGGGGGGGGATACGCAGTATTTT | CASSTSGKLGGDTQYF
TRBJ2-6 | TRBV11-2 | NA | NA | TGTGCCAGCAGCTTTAACAGGGCTGGGGCCAACGTCCTGACTTTC | CASSFNRAGANVLTF
TRBJ2-1 | TRBV6-5 | NA | NA | TGTGCCGCTTTTGCGGTTGTGGATGAGCAGTTCTTC | CAAFAVVDEQFF